A selection of T cell receptor beta chains follows, all from one sample in a study of beta chain features in type 1 diabetes. Data came from immunoSEQ multiplex PCR; TCRdb stores just in-frame clones and leaves some out. The table has roughly 180,000 clones, roughly 8% seen once. The sequenced sample was central memory CD4+ T cells from blood. Receptors originate from a middle-aged woman with type 1 diabetes. Each CDR3 is given without its conserved first and last residue.

TRBJ1-2	TRBV7-2	11	ASSIDRNYGYT
TRBJ1-4	TRBV18	13	ASSPPSRGTEKLF
TRBJ2-6	TRBV5-1	13	ASSLGGSWANVLT
TRBJ2-2	TRBV2	12	ASSDNRNTGELF
TRBJ2-1	TRBV28	14	ASSSSGAGAYNEQF
TRBJ2-7	TRBV11-2	13	ASSLGVGMVYEQY
TRBJ2-7	TRBV28	12	ASSGAGVDGEQY
TRBJ1-2	TRBV13	13	ASSLEPGQGDGYT
TRBJ1-1	TRBV28	12	ASSPGGSYTEAF
TRBJ1-1	TRBV18	13	ASSLPPGQNTEAF
TRBJ2-5	TRBV9	12	ASSVSPLVETQY
TRBJ1-6	TRBV19	12	ASSPGTSNSPLH
TRBJ1-5	TRBV6-6	10	ASSRRGQPQH
TRBJ2-1	TRBV13	11	ASSLGEGNEQF
TRBJ1-5	TRBV18	13	ASSTGGESNQPQH
TRBJ1-5	TRBV2	12	ASRVDRAPQPQH
TRBJ2-3	TRBV29-1	11	SVEVQATDTQY
TRBJ2-2	TRBV29-1	14	SVETLAGGPNGELF
TRBJ2-1	TRBV5-4	14	ASSQGLADTYNEQF
TRBJ2-5	TRBV30	12	AWSVQGGQETQY
TRBJ2-2	TRBV19	13	ASSAPGGYFGELF
TRBJ2-7	TRBV18	13	ASSPVGTGDGEQY
TRBJ2-3	TRBV7-2	13	ASSLGTSGSDTQY
TRBJ2-5	TRBV21-1	13	ASGVEREAQETQY
TRBJ1-1	TRBV2	13	ASSEAGRTNTEAF
TRBJ2-5	TRBV28	11	ASRLQGAETQY
TRBJ1-6	TRBV15	10	AAGQRNSPLH
TRBJ1-1	TRBV5-4	13	ASSQAEGMNTEAF
TRBJ2-7	TRBV6-6	12	ASNGQGARYEQY
TRBJ1-1	TRBV15	10	ATSRDRSLAF
TRBJ2-5	TRBV7-9	11	ASSSSGAETQY
TRBJ1-5	TRBV7-9	12	ASSSTTGGQPQH
TRBJ1-4	TRBV7-2	12	ASSLASVGEKLF
TRBJ2-5	TRBV18	16	ASSPTPARGVSRETQY
TRBJ2-3	TRBV11-2	13	ASSPVAGGTDTQY
TRBJ2-3	TRBV5-4	10	ASSSGRDTQY
TRBJ1-5	TRBV4-2	15	ASSQVSITGVGQPQH
TRBJ2-4	TRBV29-1	12	SASDRSSGNIQY
TRBJ1-5	TRBV5-8	10	ASTRPGQPQH
TRBJ1-6	TRBV7-2	13	ASSLSQGGNSPLH
TRBJ2-7	TRBV6-5	12	ASGNRRDYGEQY
TRBJ2-7	TRBV5-1	12	ASSEYRGPYEQY
TRBJ2-7	TRBV7-9	12	ASSFGQGWAEQY
TRBJ1-5	TRBV28	12	ASSLGAQYQPQH
TRBJ2-7	TRBV19	11	ASSATQASQQY
TRBJ2-3	TRBV7-3	12	ASSLGQGADTQY
TRBJ1-2	TRBV29-1	10	SVTQGTWGYT
TRBJ1-6	TRBV9	11	ASSLTLDSPLH
TRBJ1-2	TRBV6-1	13	ASSGSRSANYGYT
TRBJ2-1	TRBV4-3	15	ASSQDTSGSSYNEQF
TRBJ2-1	TRBV28	10	ASSRVYNEQF